This T cell receptor beta chain was identified during a study of CD8 T cells in ankylosing spondylitis. Study-level findings and limits: Disease-linked clones proved CD8+ and comparatively uncommon in peripheral blood. Blood of patients with ankylosing spondylitis appeared to be characterized by a TCR beta motif of eight highly homologous variants. Disease-linked clones reportedly concentrated significantly in matched ankylosing spondylitis synovial fluid.

This CDR3 is 15 amino acids long. With 6 bases removed from V and 1 base from J, the gap between germline ends came to 14 bases. Germline V CDR1 and CDR2: MNHNS, SASEGT. At least ten counts were recorded for this clonotype. Antigen unknown. Molecular-barcoded quantitative 5'-RACE produced these TCR beta libraries. TCRdb fed the 5' RACE reads into MiXCR, producing one record per CDR3 protein. The sample records more than 250,000 distinct CDR3 sequences, 8% being singletons. The chain couples TRBV6-1 to TRBJ2-3, with D hard to call. Specimen: blood, either unsorted or a sorted T cell fraction (not recorded which). The clonotype comes from a male donor with ankylosing spondylitis. The CDR3 nucleotides read TGTGCCAGCAGCGACTGGTTGCGCCGCACAGATACGCAGTATTTT. It yields the protein CASSDWLRRTDTQYF.